This T cell receptor (beta chain) came from a study of shared clonotypes between healthy human individuals (dated by TCRdb to 2019 to 2021). Turning to the overall study: The cohort comprised a couple of women and a few men aged 18 to 49 years. Per donor, leukapheresis produced somewhere between about 0.94 and 9.5 billion PBMCs. Blood TCR repertoires of about five healthy adults were deeply sequenced to estimate repertoire size and the extent of clonotype sharing between individuals. For each donor, CD4 naive and CD4 memory were each run on three plates, CD8 naive on two plates, and CD8 memory on one plate. Libraries were prepared and TCR repertoires were sequenced by different laboratories using diverse techniques, in order to increase sequencing depth and limit assay-specific biases.

TCR CDR3 regions were amplified from genomic DNA by multiplex PCR using the deep immunoSEQ assay. For each cell subset, the extracted genomic DNA was distributed evenly across all wells of several immunoSEQ 96-well plates, and each plate served as one replicate. For sorted subsets, each replicate PCR was loaded with 200 ng genomic DNA, equivalent to approximately 33,000 T cell genomes. Purified libraries were measured with a Qubit 3.0 fluorometer, size-checked on a Bioanalyzer 2100, and measured again with the KAPA Library Quantification kit. Each immunoSEQ 96-well plate was sequenced on its own single-read 150-cycle Illumina NextSeq 550 flow cell. The original methods were these. Because only junctional sequences without quality scores were contained in the immunoSEQ output, filtering matching that applied to full-length reads could not be performed. Sequences were annotated with PyIR, a Python wrapper for IgBLAST v1.9, using IMGT germline references to assign V/J genes and CDR3. Reads with weak V/J assignments (E-value above 1e-6), missing CDR3, stop codons, out-of-frame junctions, or ambiguous translated residues were removed. V3J clonotypes were defined by identical inferred V gene, J gene, and CDR3 amino acid sequence. To compute the percentage overlap between repertoires, the number of shared unique clonotypes was divided by the size of the smaller repertoire. Richness of each repertoire was evaluated using RTK rarefaction, the Chao1 estimator, and Recon v2.1 estimates of unobserved clonotypes. Generation probabilities for all TCRbeta clonotypes obtained by the gDNA method from a few donors were computed using OLGA. Here the immuneACCESS table is served through TCRdb, limited to in-frame sequences with V and J called. Missing clones are a known gap in these copies; in checked studies unresolved V genes cover under half, and the rest lacks a known reason. V and J calls and clone size follow that table, whereas D and trimming were derived from the DNA. This sample is represented by hundreds of thousands of clones; roughly 70% of them were singletons. 10% of the sample comes from the top ten.

Study-wide conclusions, independent of this receptor: Pairwise subsampling led to the expectation that sequencing depth would affect the degree of clonotype sharing among donors. Incomplete sequencing was indicated by rarefaction of sorted-subset datasets, despite the large sequencing depth. Compared with non-shared clonotypes, clonotypes shared by all four sorted-subset donors had higher generation probabilities. The small number of donors limited the genetic and exposure-history diversity represented. Larger estimated clonotype richness was generally found for naive subsets than for memory subsets. When several donors were compared, the shared fraction of clonotypes was approximately 5% for naive CD4, around 4% for naive CD8, roughly 2.5% for memory CD4, and approximately 0.4% for memory CD8. Sampling was limited to blood, and TCR repertoires in tissue likely differ from TCR repertoires in blood.

In regard to this clone: Its antigen is not yet known. Base qualities are not at hand, and no much larger clone is one base apart.

V lost 4 bases and J lost 4 bases, and the count of bases not matched to a germline gene is 13. Its CDR3 holds 20 amino acids, cysteine through phenylalanine. The DNA shown is the 60-base CDR3, in frame from base 1. CDR1 is given as SGHNT and CDR2 as YYREEE, both from the germline V gene (reference sequence). Healthy HIV-negative adults with no recently reported acute infections or vaccinations were included as donors. Only Caucasian adults living in Nashville, Tennessee, USA were represented among the donors. CD4+ T cells were enriched by magnetic negative selection; naive cells were then positively selected on CD45RA, and the negative fraction formed the memory subset. Blood was obtained by leukapheresis, after which PBMCs were separated by Ficoll-Histopaque density gradient centrifugation and cryopreserved in liquid nitrogen vapor phase. Analytical flow cytometry was used to check the purity and quantity of each magnetically sorted T cell population. Genomic DNA was isolated from every sorted fraction and measured by UV absorbance on a Nanodrop 2000c.

The clonotype comes from a man aged 25-45 years in good health. The chain was built from TRBV5-4 and TRBJ2-2; 16 bases in between match TRBD2. The specimen was memory CD4+ T cells sorted from blood. Per the publication, the cell subset or site label means: CD45RA-negative fraction. In nucleotides, the sequence is TGTGCCAGCAGCCCCAAGTCCGGGACTAGCGGGAGGGCCCTCACCGGGGAGCTGTTTTTT. Its product reads: CASSPKSGTSGRALTGELFF.